These 27 T cell receptor beta chains originate from one sample sequenced in a study of long-term antiretroviral therapy in people with HIV. Run at survey level, the immunoSEQ assay was version v3.0. Assay: immunoSEQ multiplex PCR; the TCRdb copy retains only in-frame clones and omits some. The repertoire holds approximately 18,000 clones, with 80% as singletons. Specimen: unsorted PBMCs, collected 0.2 years after starting antiretroviral therapy. The receptors were gathered from a woman between 35 and 50 years old with HIV.

This sequence joins TRBV7-9 and TRBJ2-7; 10 bases fit TRBD2. V shed 7 bases and J 6 bases; nucleotides not matched to a gene: 12. This CDR3 region has 15 residues. Germline CDR1 is SEHNR and CDR2 is FQNEAQ (reference sequence). The CDR3 spells CASTPSGGPMGEQYF. CDR3 nucleotide sequence: TGTGCCAGCACTCCTAGCGGGGGACCCATGGGCGAGCAGTACTTC.

This clone was picked up one time. This rearrangement joins TRBV7-2 to TRBJ1-1, with D possibly matching TRBD1 (6 bases). Between the trimmed V and J ends, which lost 5 bases and 1 base, there was a span of 14 bases. Per the germline V gene, CDR1 is SGHTA and CDR2 is FQGNSA. The CDR3 consists of 15 residues. CDR3 nucleotide sequence: TGTGCCAGCAGCCGTCCCGGGGGCTCGAACACTGAAGCTTTCTTT. It specifies CASSRPGGSNTEAFF.

This chain connects TRBV5-6 to TRBJ2-7, with 11 bases lining up with TRBD2. V lost 3 bases to trimming and J lost 12 bases; unmatched junction nucleotides: 11. Germline CDR1 is SGHDT and CDR2 is YYEEEE. The CDR3 runs 14 residues. The chain's CDR3 is CASSSGSSGRNPYF. The DNA of the CDR3 is TGTGCCAGCAGCTCTGGCTCTAGCGGGAGGAATCCGTACTTC. Filled out from reference TRBV5-6 and TRBJ2-7, the complete variable domain reads DAGVTQSPTHLIKTRGQQVTLRCSPKSGHDTVSWYQQALGQGPQFIFQYYEEEERQRGNFPDRFSGHQFPNYSSELNVNALLLGDSALYLCASSSGSSGRNPYFGPGTRLTVT.

The chain joins TRBV5-8 to TRBJ1-2, with TRBD1 identical over 11 bases. The CDR3 spans 15 residues. V lost 1 base to trimming and J lost 8 bases; unmatched junction nucleotides: 7. Germline V gene sequence: CDR1 SGHTS, CDR2 YDEGEE. This CDR3 reads CASSLIGTGGFGYTF. CDR3 nucleotides: TGTGCCAGCAGCTTGATCGGGACAGGGGGGTTCGGCTACACCTTC.

The rearrangement links TRBV7-2 to TRBJ1-3; the D is unclear. CDR1 is SGHTA and CDR2 is FQGNSA in the germline V gene. The V and J ends lost 0 bases and 4 bases respectively, with 1 base between them. This CDR3 is 12 amino acids long. In DNA, the CDR3 is TGTGCCAGCAGCTTAGCGGGAAACACCATATATTTT. It specifies CASSLAGNTIYF.

The rearrangement links TRBV11-3 to TRBJ1-4; 7 bases agree with TRBD1. V lost 4 bases to trimming and J lost 0 bases; unmatched junction nucleotides: 8. CDR1 and CDR2 from the germline V gene are SGHNT and YENEEA. The length of the CDR3 is 17 residues. CDR3 nucleotide sequence: TGTGCCAGCAGCTCCGACAGGGACCTTGCAACTAATGAAAAACTGTTTTTT. It codes for CASSSDRDLATNEKLFF.

V usage is TRBV29-1 and J usage is TRBJ1-2; TRBD1 matches at 7 bases. Trimming removed 8 bases from V and 7 bases from J; junction bases left unmatched: 13. This CDR3 spans 13 amino acids. Per the germline V gene, CDR1 is SQVTM and CDR2 is ANQGSEA. The CDR3 spells CSQYGAGGSGYTF. CDR3 DNA: TGCAGCCAATACGGGGCAGGGGGATCTGGCTACACCTTC.

This clone was picked up a small number of times. The V gene is TRBV5-1, the J gene TRBJ2-7; D call uncertain. V lost 2 bases, J lost 4 bases, and 13 bases lay in between. Germline values: CDR1 SGHRS, CDR2 YFSETQ. CDR3 size: 14 residues. CDR3 amino acids: CASSFESPQYEQYF. CDR3 bases: TGCGCCAGCAGCTTTGAGTCCCCACAGTACGAGCAGTACTTC.

Remarks on this clone: Its ends do not fully match the called genes, so a read error is possible. This chain links TRBV5-3 with TRBJ1-5; unclear D gene. TRBV5-3 is labeled an ORF, and its function is uncertain. CDR3 length: 13 amino acids. This CDR3 is CASSSEADQPQHF. CDR3 DNA: TGTGCCAGCAGCTCTGAGGCAGATCAGCCCCAGCATTTT.

The chain combines TRBV7-9 with TRBJ2-5, with 12 positions matching TRBD2. Germline V lookup: CDR1 SEHNR, CDR2 FQNEAQ (reference sequence). This CDR3 is 16 amino acids long. V gave up 6 bases and J gave up 2 bases; unmatched junction bases: 7. This CDR3 reads CASRGSGTSGQETQYF. DNA of the CDR3: TGTGCCAGCAGGGGTTCCGGGACTAGCGGGCAAGAGACCCAGTACTTC.

The CDR3 DNA follows: TGTGCCAGCAGCTTTGTGGCGGGCGGTGGCCAAGAGACCCAGTACTTC. Protein sequence: CASSFVAGGGQETQYF. The rearrangement joins TRBV5-4 to TRBJ2-5; a weak D match, TRBD2 (5 bases). Trimming cost V 2 bases and J 1 base, with 15 bases left between them. Germline V gene data show CDR1 as SGHNT and CDR2 as YYREEE (reference sequence). This CDR3 region has 16 residues.

This chain connects TRBV27 to TRBJ2-1; 10 positions match TRBD2. Germline CDR1 is MNHEY and CDR2 is SMNVEV (reference sequence). V lost 8 bases to trimming and J lost 5 bases; unmatched junction nucleotides: 9. CDR3 length equals 15 residues. CDR3 DNA: TGTGCCAGCCGAGCGGGAGGGCATGTTCACAATGAGCAGTTCTTC. This sequence encodes CASRAGGHVHNEQFF.

The rearrangement uses TRBV27 and TRBJ2-1, with D possibly matching TRBD1 (6 bases). CDR1 and CDR2 from the germline V gene are MNHEY and SMNVEV (reference sequence). There are 13 residues in the CDR3. V gave up 6 bases and J gave up 4 bases, with 10 bases separating them. The CDR3 sequence is CASSPQGYNEQFF. CDR3 coding DNA: TGTGCCAGCAGCCCGCAGGGGTACAATGAGCAGTTCTTC.

This rearrangement joins TRBV6-1 to TRBJ2-1; TRBD2 might be the D (5 bases). The V end lost 4 bases, the J end lost 7 bases, and 11 bases lay between the germline ends. CDR1 MNHNS and CDR2 SASEGT come from the germline V gene. CDR3 length: 13 amino acids. The CDR3 bases are TGTGCCAGCAGTGTCAGCGGTCCTAATGAGCAGTTCTTC. It is translated as CASSVSGPNEQFF.

V usage is TRBV14 and J usage is TRBJ1-1; 7 bases agree with TRBD1. Germline V gene sequence: CDR1 SGHDN, CDR2 FVKESK. This CDR3 is built from 15 residues. The J segment lost 0 bases and the V segment lost 1 base, leaving 2 bases of the junction unmatched. The CDR3 here is CASSQADRVNTEAFF. The DNA of the CDR3 is TGTGCCAGCAGCCAAGCCGACAGGGTGAACACTGAAGCTTTCTTT.

The chain is built from TRBV6-1 and TRBJ2-7, with D unresolved. Germline values: CDR1 MNHNS, CDR2 SASEGT. Trimming removed 3 bases at V and 5 bases at J, with 8 bases between. The CDR3 is made up of 12 amino acids. The CDR3 DNA reads as TGTGCCAGCAGTGAGTTGGGCGACGAGCAGTACTTC. Protein product: CASSELGDEQYF.

The J gene is TRBJ1-2, the V gene TRBV10-2, with D possibly matching TRBD1 (6 bases). V was shortened by 8 bases and J by 6 bases, with 16 bases between the two germline ends. The CDR3 loop spans 13 amino acids. CDR1 and CDR2 (germline): WSHSY, SAAADI. Here the CDR3 DNA reads TGCGCCAGCGAAGGGGGGGGACGGAATGGCTACACCTTC. Translating it yields CASEGGGRNGYTF.

The gene calls are TRBV7-8 and TRBJ1-5; D uncertain. The CDR3 contains 13 residues. The germline V and J ends were trimmed by 2 bases and 4 bases, with 6 bases remaining between them. Germline lookup yields CDR1 SGHVS and CDR2 FQNEAQ. Written as DNA, the CDR3 is TGTGCCAGCAGCTTAATGGTTAATCAGCCCCAGCATTTT. It is translated as CASSLMVNQPQHF.

The sample holds one count of this clone. The J gene is TRBJ1-3, the V gene TRBV11-2; D is unresolved. V was cut by 1 base and J by 0 bases, with 7 bases left in between. The CDR3 is 15 residues long. The germline V gene has CDR1 SGHAT and CDR2 FQNNGV. CDR3 sequence reads: CASSLGGNSGNTIYF. In DNA, the CDR3 is TGTGCCAGCAGCTTAGGCGGTAACTCTGGAAACACCATATATTTT. The complete variable domain, with remaining parts taken from reference TRBV11-2 and TRBJ1-3, reads EAGVAQSPRYKIIEKRQSVAFWCNPISGHATLYWYQQILGQGPKLLIQFQNNGVVDDSQLPKDRFSAERLKGVDSTLKIQPAKLEDSAVYLCASSLGGNSGNTIYFGEGSWLTVV.

This clone was found a few times. This sequence joins TRBV12-5 and TRBJ1-1, with a possible D match to TRBD1 (5 bases). CDR1 and CDR2 (germline): LGHNT, FRNRAP. The CDR3 extends over 12 amino acids. The V gene lost 5 bases and the J gene lost 5 bases, with 9 bases spanning the gap. The CDR3 protein is CASGEGWTEAFF. In nucleotides, the CDR3 is TGTGCTAGTGGTGAGGGGTGGACTGAAGCTTTCTTT.

The chain uses TRBV19 and TRBJ2-7; 11 bases are shared with TRBD2. The CDR3 contains 14 residues. The ends lost 6 bases at V and 0 bases at J; junction bases unmatched: 1. CDR1 is LNHDA and CDR2 is SQIVND in the germline V gene (reference sequence). The CDR3 DNA follows: TGTGCCAGTAGAACTAGCGGGAGCTCCTACGAGCAGTACTTC. It encodes CASRTSGSSYEQYF. Supplemented by reference TRBV19 and TRBJ2-7, the full variable domain reads DGGITQSPKYLFRKEGQNVTLSCEQNLNHDAMYWYRQDPGQGLRLIYYSQIVNDFQKGDIAEGYSVSREKKESFPLTVTSAQKNPTAFYLCASRTSGSSYEQYFGPGTRLTVT.

The chain employs TRBV11-2 and TRBJ2-2; no reliable D call. The CDR3 totals 15 residues. Germline V gene data show CDR1 as SGHAT and CDR2 as FQNNGV. Trimming cost V 1 base and J 2 bases, with 8 bases left between them. The CDR3 DNA sequence: TGTGCCAGCAGCTTAGCCCGTCTTAACACCGGGGAGCTGTTTTTT. Protein: CASSLARLNTGELFF. Full variable domain (rest looked up from reference TRBV11-2 and TRBJ2-2): EAGVAQSPRYKIIEKRQSVAFWCNPISGHATLYWYQQILGQGPKLLIQFQNNGVVDDSQLPKDRFSAERLKGVDSTLKIQPAKLEDSAVYLCASSLARLNTGELFFGEGSRLTVL.

The V and J genes are TRBV11-3 and TRBJ2-7; D gene ambiguous. The CDR3 is made up of 13 amino acids. The germline V and J ends were trimmed by 1 base and 5 bases, with 9 bases remaining between them. The germline gives CDR1 SGHNT, CDR2 YENEEA. CDR3 sequence reads: CASSLAFDDEQYF. For the CDR3, the DNA is TGTGCCAGCAGCTTAGCATTCGACGACGAGCAGTACTTC.

This chain joins TRBV6-5 and TRBJ1-1, with TRBD1 matching 8 bases. V shed 2 bases, J shed 10 bases, and the junction held 6 bases outside the gene matches. The CDR3 totals 13 residues. Germline loops: CDR1 MNHEY, CDR2 SVGAGI. DNA for the CDR3: TGTGCCAGCAGTTACCGGGACAGGCATCGAGCTTTCTTT. Amino acids: CASSYRDRHRAFF.

This clone was picked up a small number of times. The J gene is TRBJ1-2, the V gene TRBV10-3; D ambiguous. Trimming removed 0 bases at V and 4 bases at J, with 6 bases between. Germline CDR1 reads ENHRY; CDR2 reads SYGVKD. CDR3 length: 13 amino acids. Written as DNA, the CDR3 is TGTGCCATCAGTGAGTCGGAACCCTATGGCTACACCTTC. The encoded protein is CAISESEPYGYTF.

Only a few counts were recorded for this clone. The CDR3 region is CAISERGQGDGYTF. The CDR3 region has the DNA TGTGCCATCAGTGAGCGGGGGCAGGGGGATGGCTACACCTTC. The rearrangement uses TRBV10-3 and TRBJ1-2, with 7 bases identical to TRBD1. J lost 6 bases, V lost 2 bases, and 6 bases had no gene match. The CDR3 is 14 amino acids. Germline CDR1 ENHRY, CDR2 SYGVKD.

The rearrangement uses TRBV19 and TRBJ2-5; 7 positions agree with TRBD2. CDR1 is LNHDA, CDR2 SQIVND, per germline (reference sequence). CDR3 size: 12 residues. Germline trimming cut 3 bases from V and 7 bases from J; bases unmatched to any gene: 2. The CDR3 is CASSIPGGTQYF. CDR3 nucleotides: TGTGCCAGTAGTATCCCGGGGGGGACCCAGTACTTC.